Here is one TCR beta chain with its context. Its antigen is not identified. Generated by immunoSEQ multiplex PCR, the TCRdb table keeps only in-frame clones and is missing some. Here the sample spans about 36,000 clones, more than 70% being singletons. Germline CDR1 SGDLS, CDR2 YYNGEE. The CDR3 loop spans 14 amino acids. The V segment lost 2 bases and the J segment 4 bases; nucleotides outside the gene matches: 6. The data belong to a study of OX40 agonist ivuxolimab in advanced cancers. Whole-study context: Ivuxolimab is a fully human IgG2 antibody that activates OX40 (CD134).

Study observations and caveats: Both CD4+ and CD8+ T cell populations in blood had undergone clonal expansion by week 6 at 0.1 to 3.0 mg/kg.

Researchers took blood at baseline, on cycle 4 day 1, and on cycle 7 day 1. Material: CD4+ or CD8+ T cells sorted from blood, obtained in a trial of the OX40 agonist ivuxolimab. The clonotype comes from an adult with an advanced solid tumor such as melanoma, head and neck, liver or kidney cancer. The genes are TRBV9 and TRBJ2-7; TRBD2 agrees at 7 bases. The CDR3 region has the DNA TGTGCCAGCAGCGTCGGCGCCGGGGGGTACGAGCAGTACTTC. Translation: CASSVGAGGYEQYF.